This TCR beta chain comes out of a study of neurological immune-mediated disorders. 5'RACE employing 10-nucleotide random UMIs yielded the cDNA. TCRdb independently ran MiXCR on the 5' RACE reads; one entry per CDR3 protein. The table records about 36,000 distinct CDR3 sequences, approximately 10% of them present only once. This clonotype was detected many times. The material sequenced was PBMCs. The sequence was collected from a woman aged 25 to 39 with HTLV-1-associated myelopathy (HAM/TSP).

CDR3 coding DNA: TGCAGTGCGCAGAGCAGGGGGTCCGCGAACACCGGGGAGCTGTTTTTT. Protein product: CSAQSRGSANTGELFF. This chain uses TRBV20-1 with TRBJ2-2, with 7 positions matching TRBD1. The CDR3 runs to 16 residues. V lost 6 bases to trimming and J lost 0 bases; unmatched junction nucleotides: 10. CDR1 is DFQATT and CDR2 is SNEGSKA in the germline V gene (reference sequence).